This T cell receptor (beta chain) was profiled in a study of neurological immune-mediated disorders. TCRdb independently ran MiXCR on the 5' RACE reads; one entry per CDR3 protein. The sample lists fewer than 90,000 distinct CDR3 sequences, around 9.6% seen once, with approximately 9.6% in the top ten. Time point described: longitudinal time-point 1 (baseline). This clonotype was counted ten times or more. As yet, its antigen is unknown. The length of the CDR3 is 15 residues. Per the germline V gene, CDR1 is SGHRS and CDR2 is YFSETQ. V gave up 4 bases and J gave up 0 bases, with 10 bases separating them. General study points: No expanded-clone CDR3 amino acid sequence recurred across subjects, suggesting private TCR-beta repertoires.

Sequenced input: PBMCs. The rearrangement uses TRBV5-1 and TRBJ1-4; possible D gene TRBD1, 5 bases. This sequence was found in a man aged 25 to 45 in good health. CDR3: CASSLTVSTNEKLFF. Written as DNA, the CDR3 is TGCGCCAGCAGCCTGACAGTTTCAACTAATGAAAAACTGTTTTTT.